This paragraph reports one T cell receptor (beta chain). Relative to the germline gene, one junction end is altered; a read error may explain this. CDR1 is MNHEY and CDR2 is SVGEGT in the germline V gene. The CDR3 loop spans 16 amino acids. This sample stems from a study of tumor-infiltrating lymphocytes in primary liver carcinoma. Study-level background: Roughly 3.65 to 8 million productive TCRbeta reads came from each sample, comparable across tissue types.

Bulk tissue was left unsorted, and RNA and DNA were co-extracted from 20-30 mg of it. A primer matching the constant region was used to make TCR beta cDNA from approximately 0.45 ug of total RNA. Construction of TCR beta libraries relied on three successive nested multiplex PCR rounds employing slightly modified ARM-PCR. TRBV1-TRBV30 forward primers and a C-beta reverse primer were used in the first two PCR rounds, which each ran for about 9 cycles. TCRdb redid the calling of the multiplex PCR reads with MiXCR, one entry per CDR3 protein. The table shows around 29,000 distinct CDR3 sequences, with roughly four fifths occurring only once.

The receptor was derived from a man in his forties with primary liver carcinoma and hepatitis B virus infection. Sequences were obtained from liver tumor tissue from sampling region 5. Noted subset: tumor region T5, tumor centre. The chain joins TRBV6-2 or TRBV6-3 to TRBJ2-2; 9 nucleotides align to TRBD2. The CDR3 protein is CASSYRIAGADGELFF. Here the CDR3 DNA reads TGTGCCAGCAGTTATCGGATAGCGGGAGCCGACGGGGAGCTATTTTTT.